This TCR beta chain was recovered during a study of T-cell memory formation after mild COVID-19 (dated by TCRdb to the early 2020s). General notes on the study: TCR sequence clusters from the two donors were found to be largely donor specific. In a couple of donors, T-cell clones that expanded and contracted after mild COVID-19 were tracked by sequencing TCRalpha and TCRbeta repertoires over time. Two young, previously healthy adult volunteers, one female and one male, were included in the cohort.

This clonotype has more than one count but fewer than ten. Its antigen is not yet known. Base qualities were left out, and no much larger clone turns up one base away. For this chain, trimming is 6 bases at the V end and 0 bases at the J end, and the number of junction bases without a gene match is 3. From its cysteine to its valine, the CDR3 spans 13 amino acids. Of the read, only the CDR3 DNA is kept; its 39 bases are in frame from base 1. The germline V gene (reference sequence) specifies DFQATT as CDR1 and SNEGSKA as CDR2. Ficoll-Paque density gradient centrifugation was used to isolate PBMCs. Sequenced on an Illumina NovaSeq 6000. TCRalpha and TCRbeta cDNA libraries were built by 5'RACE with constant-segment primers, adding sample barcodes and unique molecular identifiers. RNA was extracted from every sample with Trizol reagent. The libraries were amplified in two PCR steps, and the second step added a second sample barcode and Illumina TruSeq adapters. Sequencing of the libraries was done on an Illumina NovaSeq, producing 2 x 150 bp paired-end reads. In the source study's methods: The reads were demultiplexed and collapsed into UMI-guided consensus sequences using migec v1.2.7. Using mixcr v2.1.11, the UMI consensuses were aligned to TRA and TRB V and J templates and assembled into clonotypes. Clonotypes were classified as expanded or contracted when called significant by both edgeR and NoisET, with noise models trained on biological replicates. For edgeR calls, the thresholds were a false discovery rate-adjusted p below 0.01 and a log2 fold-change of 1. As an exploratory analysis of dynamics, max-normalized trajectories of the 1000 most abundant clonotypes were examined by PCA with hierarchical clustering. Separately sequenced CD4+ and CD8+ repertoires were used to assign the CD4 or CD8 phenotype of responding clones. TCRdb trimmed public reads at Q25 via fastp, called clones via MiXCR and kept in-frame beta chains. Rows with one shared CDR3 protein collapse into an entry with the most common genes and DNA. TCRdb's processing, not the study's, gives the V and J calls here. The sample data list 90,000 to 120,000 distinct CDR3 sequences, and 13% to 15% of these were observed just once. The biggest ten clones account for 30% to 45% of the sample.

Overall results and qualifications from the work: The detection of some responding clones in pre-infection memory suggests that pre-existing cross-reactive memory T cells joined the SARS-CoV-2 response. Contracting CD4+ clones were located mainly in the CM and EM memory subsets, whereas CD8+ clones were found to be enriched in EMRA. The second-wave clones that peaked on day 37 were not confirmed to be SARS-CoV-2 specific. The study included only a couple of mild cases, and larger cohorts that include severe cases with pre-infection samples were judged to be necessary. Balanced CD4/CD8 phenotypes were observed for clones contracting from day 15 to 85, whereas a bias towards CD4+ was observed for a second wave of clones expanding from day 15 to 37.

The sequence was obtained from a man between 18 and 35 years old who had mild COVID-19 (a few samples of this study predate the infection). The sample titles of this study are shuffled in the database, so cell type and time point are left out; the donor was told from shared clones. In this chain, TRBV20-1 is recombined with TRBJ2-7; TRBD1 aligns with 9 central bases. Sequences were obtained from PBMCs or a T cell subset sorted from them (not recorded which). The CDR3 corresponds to CSADRGDSYEQYV. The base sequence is TGCAGTGCAGACAGGGGGGACTCCTACGAGCAGTACGTC.